The sequence of this TCR beta chain was determined in a study of blood T cell repertoires in COVID-19. Study details: The analysed material was cDNA or gDNA that came from T cells, B-cell-depleted T cells, or PBMCs.

Germline trimming cut 4 bases from V and 7 bases from J; bases unmatched to any gene: 6. The germline V gene encodes CDR1 ENHRY and CDR2 SYGVKD. There are 14 residues in the CDR3. Profiled with immunoSEQ multiplex PCR; TCRdb holds only in-frame clones, not every one. Of 450,000 or so clones in the sample, 75% to 90% were seen once. The sample comprised peripheral blood. The TCR was taken from a woman aged 40 to 55 with COVID-19, enrolled during active disease. This rearrangement joins TRBV10-3 to TRBJ1-5; the match to TRBD1 covers 8 bases. CDR3: CAISADREVQPQHF. CDR3 DNA sequence: TGTGCCATCAGTGCGGACAGGGAGGTCCAGCCCCAGCATTTT.